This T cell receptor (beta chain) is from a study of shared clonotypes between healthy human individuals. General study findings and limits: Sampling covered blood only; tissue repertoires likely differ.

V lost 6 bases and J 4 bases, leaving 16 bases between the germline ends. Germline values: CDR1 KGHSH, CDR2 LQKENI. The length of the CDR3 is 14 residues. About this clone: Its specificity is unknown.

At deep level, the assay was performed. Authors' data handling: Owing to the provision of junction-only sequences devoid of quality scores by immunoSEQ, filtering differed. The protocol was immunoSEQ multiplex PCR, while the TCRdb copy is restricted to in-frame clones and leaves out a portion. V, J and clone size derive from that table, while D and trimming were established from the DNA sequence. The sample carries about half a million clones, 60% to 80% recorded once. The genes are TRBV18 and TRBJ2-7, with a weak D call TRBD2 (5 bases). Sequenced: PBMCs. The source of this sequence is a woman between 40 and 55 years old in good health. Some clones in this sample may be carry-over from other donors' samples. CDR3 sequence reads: CASSPLRDAYEQYF. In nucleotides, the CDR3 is TGTGCCAGCTCGCCCCTCCGGGATGCATACGAGCAGTACTTC.